This T cell receptor beta chain was profiled in a study of T cells in Graves' hyperthyroidism and ophthalmopathy. This CDR3 is built from 14 residues. Looked up from germline, CDR1 is LNHDA and CDR2 is SQIVND (reference sequence). Trimming cost V 3 bases and J 9 bases, with 15 bases left between them. Amplified regions were TCR beta CDR3 sequences from RNA transcripts. The primer set for the first-round RT-PCR of the TCR CDR3 was HTBI. TCRdb independently ran MiXCR on the multiplex PCR reads; one entry per CDR3 protein. The sample has hundreds of thousands of distinct CDR3 sequences; 35% to 45% are singletons. This clonotype has at least ten counts.

Sequencing was carried out using blood. This chain connects TRBV19 to TRBJ1-5, with D hard to call. This receptor was taken from a man aged 18 to 30 with Graves' hyperthyroidism. CDR3 residues: CASSIGRASRPQHF. For the CDR3, the DNA is TGTGCCAGTAGTATCGGTCGCGCCTCTCGGCCCCAGCATTTT.